Listed here are 20 T cell receptor beta chains from one sample, sequenced in a study of blood T cells in healthy people across ages. Primers used in a second PCR of roughly 7 to 12 cycles were a sample-barcoded 5' primer and a J-beta primer mix. TCRdb reanalysed the 5' RACE reads using MiXCR and keeps one entry per CDR3 protein. This table holds over a million distinct CDR3 sequences, roughly 40% found once. Sequencing was performed on blood. Receptors were obtained from a woman between 18 and 29 years old in good health.

This chain links TRBV7-8 with TRBJ1-2, with 9 bases that match TRBD1. The ends lost 1 base at V and 3 bases at J; junction bases unmatched: 12. The germline V gene has CDR1 SGHVS and CDR2 FQNEAQ. This CDR3 region has 18 residues. In nucleotides, the CDR3 is TGTGCCAGCAGCTTAGTTGCAGGGGACAGGGAGGTACACTATGGCTACACCTTC. It codes for CASSLVAGDREVHYGYTF.

In DNA, the CDR3 is TGTGCCAGCATTTGGGCTGGCTCCTACAATGAGCAGTACTTC. Residues: CASIWAGSYNEQYF. The rearrangement links TRBV12-3 or TRBV12-4 to TRBJ2-5; the D is unclear. The CDR3 has 14 residues. Trimming took 7 bases from V and 11 from J, leaving 23 bases between them.

Only a few counts were recorded for this clonotype. The chain is built from TRBV7-8 and TRBJ2-3; D possibly corresponds to TRBD2 (6 bases). This CDR3 is built from 14 residues. The V gene's germline CDR1 is SGHVS and CDR2 FQNEAQ. Trimming took 6 bases from V and 0 from J, leaving 10 bases between them. DNA for the CDR3: TGTGCCAGCAGTAGACTAGGGAGCACAGATACGCAGTATTTT. Residues: CASSRLGSTDTQYF.

The rearrangement uses TRBV27 and TRBJ2-7, with a possible D match to TRBD2 (6 bases). The CDR3 length is 14 residues. V lost 3 bases, J lost 7 bases, and 16 bases lay in between. CDR1 MNHEY and CDR2 SMNVEV come from the germline V gene (reference sequence). This CDR3 reads CASSFIGSAGEQYF. In nucleotides, the CDR3 is TGTGCCAGCAGTTTTATCGGGAGCGCGGGGGAGCAGTACTTC.

DNA for the CDR3: TGTGCCAGCAGCCAGGGACAGGGGGACTATAGCAATCAGCCCCAGCATTTT. It codes for CASSQGQGDYSNQPQHF. The chain is built from TRBV3-1 and TRBJ1-5; the match to TRBD1 covers 11 bases. Germline CDR1 is LGHDT and CDR2 is YNNKEL (reference sequence). Losses at the gene ends were 3 bases for V and 0 bases for J; bases not matched to a gene: 4. The CDR3 runs to 17 residues.

This clonotype showed up just once. Sequence at one end of the junction differs from germline and may be a read error. The chain couples TRBV6-5 to TRBJ2-1; 11 positions match TRBD2. The CDR3 extends over 14 amino acids. Germline CDR1 MNHEY, CDR2 SVGAGI. CDR3 residues: CASRLAGAFNKQFF. CDR3 sequence (DNA): TGTGCCAGCAGACTAGCGGGGGCCTTCAATAAGCAGTTCTTC.

This sequence joins TRBV11-2 and TRBJ2-1; the D is unclear. The V end was cut by 5 bases, the J end by 8 bases, with 13 bases between. Looked up from germline, CDR1 is SGHAT and CDR2 is FQNNGV. The CDR3 consists of 13 residues. CDR3 nucleotide sequence: TGTGCCAGCAGCCCCGGCGGTGCCCATGAGCAGTTCTTC. Translated, it gives CASSPGGAHEQFF.

This clonotype was detected only a few times. The chain combines TRBV27 with TRBJ2-7, with D possibly being TRBD1 or TRBD2 (7 bases each). Per the germline V gene, CDR1 is MNHEY and CDR2 is SMNVEV (reference sequence). The ends were cut back, 4 bases at V and 4 bases at J, with 20 bases in the middle. This CDR3 comprises 16 residues. The CDR3: CASSSPAGGATYEQYF. The CDR3 DNA is TGTGCCAGCAGTTCCCCCGCAGGGGGGGCGACGTACGAGCAGTACTTC.

There are a few counts of this clonotype. This chain joins TRBV20-1 and TRBJ2-7; 8 bases match TRBD2. V was pared by 4 bases and J by 2 bases, with 7 bases of the junction left unmatched. CDR3 size: 14 residues. The germline V gene has CDR1 DFQATT and CDR2 SNEGSKA (reference sequence). Written as DNA, the CDR3 is TGCAGTGCTATCGACGGGAGGGAAGCCTACGAGCAGTACTTC. Protein: CSAIDGREAYEQYF.

CDR3 bases: TGCGCCAGTAGCCCGGGACTGGGGATCTACAATGAGCAGTTCTTC. This encodes CASSPGLGIYNEQFF. The V call is TRBV5-1, the J call TRBJ2-1; D might be TRBD2 (6 bases). The CDR3 is 15 residues long. V lost 8 bases and J lost 3, with 18 bases in between. Germline V gene lookup returns CDR1 SGHRS and CDR2 YFSETQ.

The chain combines TRBV2 with TRBJ2-1; D is uncertain. The CDR3 spans 9 residues. V was shortened by 10 bases and J by 10 bases, with 8 bases between the two germline ends. Germline assignment: CDR1 SNHLY and CDR2 FYNNEI. The chain's CDR3 is CAIFYEQFF. In DNA form, the CDR3 reads TGTGCCATCTTCTACGAGCAGTTCTTC.

The chain joins TRBV6-5 to TRBJ2-1; 9 bases fit TRBD1. J lost 10 bases, V lost 2 bases, and 6 bases had no gene match. The germline V gene has CDR1 MNHEY and CDR2 SVGAGI. CDR3 length equals 14 residues. CDR3 coding DNA: TGTGCCAGCAGTTACCAGGGACAGGGAGGAGAGCAGTTCTTC. This sequence encodes CASSYQGQGGEQFF.

Ten or more counts support this clonotype. The rearrangement joins TRBV4-2 to TRBJ1-4; no firm D call. The CDR3 runs to 14 residues. Germline CDR1 and CDR2: LGHNA and YNFKEQ. With 0 bases removed from V and 5 bases from J, the gap between germline ends came to 7 bases. CDR3 loop: CASSQELPNEKLFF. The CDR3 bases are TGTGCCAGCAGCCAAGAATTACCAAATGAAAAACTGTTTTTT.

The chain joins TRBV12-3 or TRBV12-4 to TRBJ1-4, with TRBD1 as a possible D gene (6 bases). The ends were cut back, 6 bases at V and 8 bases at J, with 16 bases in the middle. The CDR3 contains 14 residues. CDR3 amino acids: CASRQRAGAEKLFF. CDR3 DNA: TGTGCCAGCAGGCAGCGGGCAGGGGCCGAAAAACTGTTTTTT.

This clonotype was counted a few times. V usage is TRBV5-1 and J usage is TRBJ1-2, with unresolved D. This CDR3 comprises 10 residues. V shed 10 bases and J shed 6 bases, with 10 bases lying between them. From germline, CDR1 is SGHRS and CDR2 YFSETQ. The CDR3 coding sequence is TGCGCCGAAGTCCGGAATGGCTACACCTTC. The encoded protein is CAEVRNGYTF.

This clonotype was seen a handful of times. The chain links TRBV10-3 to TRBJ1-6; no definite D call. Deletions cut 7 bases from V and 8 bases from J, with 12 bases between. The CDR3 length is 13 residues. The V gene's germline CDR1 is ENHRY and CDR2 SYGVKD. CDR3 in DNA: TGTGCCATCAAAGAGGAGAGGGATTCACCCCTCCACTTT. The encoded protein is CAIKEERDSPLHF.

This clonotype showed up just a few times. The V and J genes are TRBV9 and TRBJ2-1, with 7 bases that match TRBD2. Trimming took 0 bases from V and 12 from J; bases not matched to a gene: 3. CDR1 is SGDLS, CDR2 YYNGEE, per germline. The CDR3 has 12 amino acids. Here the CDR3 DNA reads TGTGCCAGCAGCGTAGGACTAGCTGGGCAGTTCTTC. It translates to CASSVGLAGQFF.

The chain joins TRBV5-1 to TRBJ2-1; D is perhaps TRBD1 or TRBD2 (5 bases each). The ends were cut back, 5 bases at V and 2 bases at J, with 17 bases in the middle. Germline values: CDR1 SGHRS, CDR2 YFSETQ. There are 16 residues in the CDR3. The CDR3 region is CASRLGPGWAYNEQFF. The CDR3 nucleotides read TGCGCCAGCAGGCTGGGACCAGGGTGGGCCTACAATGAGCAGTTCTTC.

V usage is TRBV29-1 and J usage is TRBJ2-1, with TRBD2 as a possible D gene (6 bases). Trimming shortened V by 1 base and J by 4 bases, and 14 bases separated the two germline ends. This CDR3 is 15 amino acids long. Germline loops: CDR1 SQVTM, CDR2 ANQGSEA. The CDR3 coding sequence is TGCAGCGTTGAAGGCGGGGCAGGGTGGTACAATGAGCAGTTCTTC. Residues: CSVEGGAGWYNEQFF.

The gene calls are TRBV5-6 and TRBJ1-2, with 10 bases lining up with TRBD1. Germline V gene data show CDR1 as SGHDT and CDR2 as YYEEEE. The trim removed 1 base at V and 8 bases at J, leaving 8 bases unmatched. The CDR3 has 15 residues. CDR3 nucleotide sequence: TGTGCCAGCAGCTTGATGACAGGGGGCGCCGGAGGCTACACCTTC. Its translation is CASSLMTGGAGGYTF.